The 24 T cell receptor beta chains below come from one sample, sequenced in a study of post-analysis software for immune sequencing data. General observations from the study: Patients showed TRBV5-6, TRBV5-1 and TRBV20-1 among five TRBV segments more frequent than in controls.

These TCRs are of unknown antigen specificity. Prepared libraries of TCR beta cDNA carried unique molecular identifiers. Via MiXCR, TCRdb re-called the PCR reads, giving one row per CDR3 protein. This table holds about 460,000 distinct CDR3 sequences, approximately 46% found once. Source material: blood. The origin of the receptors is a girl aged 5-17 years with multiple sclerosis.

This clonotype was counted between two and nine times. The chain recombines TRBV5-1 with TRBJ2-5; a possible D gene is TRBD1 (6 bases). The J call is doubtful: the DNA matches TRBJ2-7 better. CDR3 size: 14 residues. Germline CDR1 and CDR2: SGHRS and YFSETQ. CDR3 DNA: TGCGCCAGCAGCTTGGGGACAGATGCCTACGAGCAGTACTTC. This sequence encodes CASSLGTDAYEQYF.

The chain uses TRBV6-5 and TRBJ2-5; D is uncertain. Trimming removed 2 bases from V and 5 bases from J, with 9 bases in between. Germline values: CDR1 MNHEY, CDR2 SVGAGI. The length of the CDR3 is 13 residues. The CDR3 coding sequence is TGTGCCAGCAGTTACGGCAAAGGGGAGACCCAGTACTTC. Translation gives CASSYGKGETQYF.

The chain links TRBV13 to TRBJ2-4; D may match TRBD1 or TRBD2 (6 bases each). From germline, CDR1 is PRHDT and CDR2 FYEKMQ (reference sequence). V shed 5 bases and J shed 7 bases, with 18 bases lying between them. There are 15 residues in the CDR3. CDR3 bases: TGTGCCAGCAGCCCGATGGGGGGCGCGACGAACATTCAGTACTTC. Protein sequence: CASSPMGGATNIQYF.

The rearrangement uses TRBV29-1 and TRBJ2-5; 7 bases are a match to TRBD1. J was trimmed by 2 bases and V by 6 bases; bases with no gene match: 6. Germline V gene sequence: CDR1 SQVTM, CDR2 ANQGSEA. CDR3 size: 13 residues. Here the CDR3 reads CSVSDRAQETQYF. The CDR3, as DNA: TGCAGCGTCTCAGACAGGGCGCAAGAGACCCAGTACTTC.

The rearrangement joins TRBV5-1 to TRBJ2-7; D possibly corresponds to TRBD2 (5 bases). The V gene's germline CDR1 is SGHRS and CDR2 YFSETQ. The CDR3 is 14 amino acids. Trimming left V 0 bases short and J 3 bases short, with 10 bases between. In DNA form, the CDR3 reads TGCGCCAGCAGCTTGGGGGAGACTCACTACGAGCAGTACTTC. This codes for CASSLGETHYEQYF. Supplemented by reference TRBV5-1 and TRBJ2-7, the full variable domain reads KAGVTQTPRYLIKTRGQQVTLSCSPISGHRSVSWYQQTPGQGLQFLFEYFSETQRNKGNFPGRFSGRQFSNSRSEMNVSTLELGDSALYLCASSLGETHYEQYFGPGTRLTVT.

CDR3 nucleotides: TGCGCCAGCAGCTTCCAACCTCGACTAGCGGGAGTTGACAATGAGCAGTTCTTC. Protein product: CASSFQPRLAGVDNEQFF. The chain joins TRBV5-1 to TRBJ2-1, with 12 bases that match TRBD2. The CDR3 length is 18 residues. Unmatched junction bases numbered 11, after V lost 2 bases and J lost 5 bases. The germline V gene has CDR1 SGHRS and CDR2 YFSETQ.

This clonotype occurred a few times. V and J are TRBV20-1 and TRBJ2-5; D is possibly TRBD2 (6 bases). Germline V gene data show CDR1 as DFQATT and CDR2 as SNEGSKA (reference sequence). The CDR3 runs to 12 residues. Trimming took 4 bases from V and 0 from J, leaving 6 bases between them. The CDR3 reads CSAIADQETQYF. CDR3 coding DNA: TGCAGTGCTATAGCGGACCAAGAGACCCAGTACTTC.

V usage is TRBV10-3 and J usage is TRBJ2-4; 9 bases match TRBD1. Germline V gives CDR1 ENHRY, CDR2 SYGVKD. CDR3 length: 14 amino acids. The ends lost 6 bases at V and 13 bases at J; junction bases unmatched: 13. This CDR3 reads CAISPRDRAYGQYF. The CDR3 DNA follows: TGTGCCATCAGCCCCCGGGACAGGGCGTACGGGCAGTACTTC.

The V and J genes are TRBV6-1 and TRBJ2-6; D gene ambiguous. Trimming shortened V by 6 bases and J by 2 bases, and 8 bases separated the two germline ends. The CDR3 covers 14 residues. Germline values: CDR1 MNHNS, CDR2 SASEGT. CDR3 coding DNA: TGTGCCAGCAGGGCAGGACCTGGGGCCAACGTCCTGACTTTC. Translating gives CASRAGPGANVLTF.

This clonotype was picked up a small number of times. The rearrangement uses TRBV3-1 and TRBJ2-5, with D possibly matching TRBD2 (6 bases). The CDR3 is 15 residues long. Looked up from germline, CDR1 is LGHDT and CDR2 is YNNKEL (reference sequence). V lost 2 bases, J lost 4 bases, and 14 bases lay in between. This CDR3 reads CASSQRLVLIETQYF. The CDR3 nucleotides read TGTGCCAGCAGCCAAAGACTAGTCTTAATAGAGACCCAGTACTTC.

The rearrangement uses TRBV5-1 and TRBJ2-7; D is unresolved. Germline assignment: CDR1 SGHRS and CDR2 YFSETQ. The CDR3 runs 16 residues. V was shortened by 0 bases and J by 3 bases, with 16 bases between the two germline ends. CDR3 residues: CASSLASAQTIYEQYF. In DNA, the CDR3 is TGCGCCAGCAGCTTGGCCTCGGCTCAAACGATCTACGAGCAGTACTTC.

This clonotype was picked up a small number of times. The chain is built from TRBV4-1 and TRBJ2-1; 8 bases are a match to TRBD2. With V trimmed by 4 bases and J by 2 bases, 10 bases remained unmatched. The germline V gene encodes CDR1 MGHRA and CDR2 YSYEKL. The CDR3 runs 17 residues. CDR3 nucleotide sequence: TGCGCCAGCAGCCCCGGACTAGCCGGTGACCCCTACAATGAGCAGTTCTTC. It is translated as CASSPGLAGDPYNEQFF.

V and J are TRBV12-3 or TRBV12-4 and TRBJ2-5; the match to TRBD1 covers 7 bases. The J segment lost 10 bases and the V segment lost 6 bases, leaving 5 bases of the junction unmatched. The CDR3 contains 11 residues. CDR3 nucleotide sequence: TGTGCCAGCAGCCTTCAGGGGGACCAGTACTTC. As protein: CASSLQGDQYF.

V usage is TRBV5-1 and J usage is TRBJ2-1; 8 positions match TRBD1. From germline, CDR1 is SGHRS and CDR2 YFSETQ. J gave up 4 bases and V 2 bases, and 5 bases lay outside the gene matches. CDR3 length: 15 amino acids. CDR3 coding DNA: TGCGCCAGCAGCTTCACAGGGGGGCCTTACAATGAGCAGTTCTTC. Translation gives CASSFTGGPYNEQFF.

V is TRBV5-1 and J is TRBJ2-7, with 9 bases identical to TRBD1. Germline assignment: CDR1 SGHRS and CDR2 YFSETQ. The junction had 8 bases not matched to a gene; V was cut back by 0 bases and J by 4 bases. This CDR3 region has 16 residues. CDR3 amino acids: CASSLVSGTGSYEQYF. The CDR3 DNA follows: TGCGCCAGCAGCTTGGTGTCTGGGACAGGGTCTTACGAGCAGTACTTC.

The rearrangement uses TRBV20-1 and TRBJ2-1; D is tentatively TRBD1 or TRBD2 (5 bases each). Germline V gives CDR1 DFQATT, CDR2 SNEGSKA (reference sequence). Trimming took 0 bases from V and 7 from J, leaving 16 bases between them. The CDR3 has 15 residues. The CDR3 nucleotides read TGCAGTGCTAGAGATCTGGGGGTGGGCTGGAATGAGCAGTTCTTC. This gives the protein CSARDLGVGWNEQFF.

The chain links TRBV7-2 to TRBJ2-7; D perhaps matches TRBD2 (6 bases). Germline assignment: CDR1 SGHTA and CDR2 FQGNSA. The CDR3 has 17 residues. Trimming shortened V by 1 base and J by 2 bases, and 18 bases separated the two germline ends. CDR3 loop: CASSLDGGGRWTYEQYF. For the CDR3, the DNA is TGTGCCAGCAGCTTAGATGGGGGAGGACGCTGGACCTACGAGCAGTACTTC. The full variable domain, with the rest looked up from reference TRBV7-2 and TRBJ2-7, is GAGVSQSPSNKVTEKGKDVELRCDPISGHTALYWYRQSLGQGLEFLIYFQGNSAPDKSGLPSDRFSAERTGGSVSTLTIQRTQQEDSAVYLCASSLDGGGRWTYEQYFGPGTRLTVT.

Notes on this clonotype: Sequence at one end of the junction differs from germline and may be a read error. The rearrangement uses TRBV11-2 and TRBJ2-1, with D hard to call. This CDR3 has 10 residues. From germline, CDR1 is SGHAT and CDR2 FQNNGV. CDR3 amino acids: CASSFNGQFF. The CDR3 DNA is TGTGCCAGCAGCTTCAATGGGCAGTTCTTC.

As DNA, the CDR3 is TGTGCCAGCATGGCAGATTCACCCCTCCACTTT. Its translation: CASMADSPLHF. V is TRBV2 and J is TRBJ1-6, with D hard to call. Trimming cost V 7 bases and J 8 bases, with 6 bases left between them. Germline V lookup: CDR1 SNHLY, CDR2 FYNNEI. The CDR3 is 11 residues long.

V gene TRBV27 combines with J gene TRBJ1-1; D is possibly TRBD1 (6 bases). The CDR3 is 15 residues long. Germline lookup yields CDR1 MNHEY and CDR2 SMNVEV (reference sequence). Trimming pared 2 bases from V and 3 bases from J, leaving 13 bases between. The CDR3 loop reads CASSLHGGKDTEAFF. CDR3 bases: TGTGCCAGCAGTTTACATGGGGGCAAGGACACTGAAGCTTTCTTT.

In nucleotides, the CDR3 is TGCGCCAGCAGCTTGGCGGTTACTAGCGGGAGAATAGTGGAGACCCAGTACTTC. As protein: CASSLAVTSGRIVETQYF. The chain couples TRBV5-1 to TRBJ2-5, with 11 bases that match TRBD2. Germline V CDR1 and CDR2: SGHRS, YFSETQ. There are 18 residues in the CDR3. Trimming removed 0 bases from V and 5 bases from J; junction bases left unmatched: 12.

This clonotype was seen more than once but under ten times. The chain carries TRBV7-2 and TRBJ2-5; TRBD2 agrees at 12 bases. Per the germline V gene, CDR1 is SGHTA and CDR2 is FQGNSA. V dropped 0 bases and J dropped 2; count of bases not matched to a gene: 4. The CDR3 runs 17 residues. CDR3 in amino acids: CASSLARLAGVQETQYF. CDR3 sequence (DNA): TGTGCCAGCAGCTTAGCGAGACTAGCGGGAGTTCAAGAGACCCAGTACTTC.

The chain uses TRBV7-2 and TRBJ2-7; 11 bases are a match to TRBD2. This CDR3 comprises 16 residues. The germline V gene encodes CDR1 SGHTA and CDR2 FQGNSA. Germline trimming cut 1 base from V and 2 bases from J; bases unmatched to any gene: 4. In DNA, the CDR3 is TGTGCCAGCAGCTTAGGAACTAGCGGGGGAACCTACGAGCAGTACTTC. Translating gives CASSLGTSGGTYEQYF.

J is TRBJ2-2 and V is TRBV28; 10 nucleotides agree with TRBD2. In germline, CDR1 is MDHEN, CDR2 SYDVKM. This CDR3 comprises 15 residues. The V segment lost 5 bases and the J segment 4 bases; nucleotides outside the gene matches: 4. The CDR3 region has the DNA TGTGCCAGCAGTCCGAGCGGGAGGGCCACCGGGGAGCTGTTTTTT. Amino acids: CASSPSGRATGELFF.